One sample yielded the 18 T cell receptor beta chains listed below, sequenced in a study of blood T cell repertoires in COVID-19. Produced via immunoSEQ multiplex PCR; TCRdb's table is partial and in-frame only. Among some 80,000 clones listed, around nine tenths were seen once. The sequencing input was peripheral blood. These receptor sequences come from a human donor in a cohort sampled during active COVID-19.

The chain combines TRBV7-3 with TRBJ2-1; 10 positions agree with TRBD1. Germline CDR1 and CDR2: SGHTA and FQGTGA. This CDR3 region has 16 residues. Germline trimming cut 1 base from V and 8 bases from J; bases unmatched to any gene: 8. In nucleotides, the CDR3 is TGTGCCAGCAGCTTAAGATCTAGCGGACAGGGGGATGAGCAGTTCTTC. Amino acid sequence: CASSLRSSGQGDEQFF.

The rearrangement uses TRBV10-2 and TRBJ2-7; 11 bases align to TRBD2. Germline values: CDR1 WSHSY, CDR2 SAAADI. The CDR3 length is 14 residues. The V and J ends lost 7 bases and 5 bases, in that order; junction bases with no gene match: 7. CDR3 DNA: TGCGCCAGCAAAACTAGCGGGAGTCTCCACGAGCAGTACTTC. It specifies CASKTSGSLHEQYF.

The V gene is TRBV19, the J gene TRBJ1-1; D is perhaps TRBD1 (5 bases). V dropped 7 bases and J dropped 1 base, with 16 bases sitting between them. CDR3 length: 15 amino acids. The germline CDR1 and CDR2 sequences are LNHDA and SQIVND (reference sequence). The CDR3, as DNA: TGTGCCAGTAAGATGGGGGGGAACTCGAACACTGAAGCTTTCTTT. The encoded protein is CASKMGGNSNTEAFF.

The chain couples TRBV10-3 to TRBJ1-1; 7 nucleotides match TRBD1. Germline assignment: CDR1 ENHRY and CDR2 SYGVKD. The CDR3 totals 14 residues. V was clipped by 4 bases and J by 0 bases; unmatched bases: 2. In DNA form, the CDR3 reads TGTGCCATCAGTGGGGGACAGATGAACACTGAAGCTTTCTTT. Its protein is CAISGGQMNTEAFF.

V is TRBV5-1 and J is TRBJ2-7; perhaps TRBD2 as D (5 bases). The V and J ends lost 1 base and 2 bases respectively, with 10 bases between them. Germline loops: CDR1 SGHRS, CDR2 YFSETQ. CDR3 size: 14 residues. CDR3 nucleotide sequence: TGCGCCAGCAGCTTGACTAGTGGGCCCTACGAGCAGTACTTC. Encoded protein: CASSLTSGPYEQYF.

The V and J genes are TRBV5-8 and TRBJ1-5; unclear D gene. The V and J ends lost 4 bases and 0 bases respectively, with 11 bases between them. This CDR3 comprises 15 residues. Germline CDR1 SGHTS, CDR2 YDEGEE. The CDR3 sequence: CASSPTGGSNQPQHF. CDR3 DNA sequence: TGTGCCAGCAGCCCGACTGGCGGTAGCAATCAGCCCCAGCATTTT.

The chain uses TRBV9 and TRBJ1-5; D is unresolved. Trimming pared 2 bases from V and 5 bases from J, leaving 14 bases between. CDR1 and CDR2 (germline): SGDLS, YYNGEE. The CDR3 spans 15 residues. CDR3 nucleotides: TGTGCCAGCAGCGTTAGCCCGAATGCCGATCAGCCCCAGCATTTT. Its translation is CASSVSPNADQPQHF.

The genes are TRBV5-1 and TRBJ2-5; the match to TRBD2 covers 8 bases. The CDR3 sequence is 14 residues long. V dropped 7 bases and J dropped 1; count of bases not matched to a gene: 6. CDR1 is SGHRS, CDR2 YFSETQ, per germline. CDR3 in amino acids: CASAARGGQETQYF. The CDR3 coding sequence is TGCGCCAGCGCCGCCCGGGGGGGCCAAGAGACCCAGTACTTC.

This clone was observed a handful of times. The chain joins TRBV15 to TRBJ2-7; D unresolved. Germline V gives CDR1 LNHNV, CDR2 YYDKDF (reference sequence). V lost 0 bases, J lost 0 bases, and 3 bases lay in between. This CDR3 is built from 13 residues. CDR3 DNA sequence: TGTGCCACCAGCAGAGACAGCTCCTACGAGCAGTACTTC. This sequence encodes CATSRDSSYEQYF.

For the CDR3, the DNA is TGTGCCAGCAGTTTATCGGGGTTGGGGGCTGGCTCCTACGAGCAGTACTTC. Translating it yields CASSLSGLGAGSYEQYF. This rearrangement joins TRBV27 to TRBJ2-7; D might be TRBD1 (6 bases). The CDR3 sequence is 17 residues long. V lost 0 bases to trimming and J lost 0 bases, with 15 bases between them. Per the germline V gene, CDR1 is MNHEY and CDR2 is SMNVEV (reference sequence).

The rearrangement uses TRBV7-9 and TRBJ1-1, with 7 nucleotides matching TRBD1. The CDR3 is 15 residues long. Trimming took 2 bases from V and 1 from J; bases not matched to a gene: 4. Germline V CDR1 and CDR2: SEHNR, FQNEAQ (reference sequence). The CDR3 nucleotides are TGTGCCAGCAGCTTAACAGGGGACAGGAACACTGAAGCTTTCTTT. Its protein is CASSLTGDRNTEAFF.

The chain is built from TRBV15 and TRBJ2-7, with 7 bases matching TRBD2. Germline V gene sequence: CDR1 LNHNV, CDR2 YYDKDF (reference sequence). The CDR3 has 13 amino acids. J gave up 4 bases and V 6 bases, and 6 bases lay outside the gene matches. The CDR3 is CATRNGGFYEQYF. CDR3 nucleotides: TGTGCCACCAGGAACGGGGGGTTTTACGAGCAGTACTTC. The full variable domain, its missing parts supplied by reference TRBV15 and TRBJ2-7, is DAMVIQNPRYQVTQFGKPVTLSCSQTLNHNVMYWYQQKSSQAPKLLFHYYDKDFNNEADTPDNFQSRRPNTSFCFLDIRSPGLGDTAMYLCATRNGGFYEQYFGPGTRLTVT.

The V and J genes are TRBV2 and TRBJ2-5, with 9 bases fitting TRBD1. The CDR3 has 14 residues. J gave up 4 bases and V 3 bases, and 3 bases lay outside the gene matches. The germline V gene has CDR1 SNHLY and CDR2 FYNNEI. The CDR3 here is CASSDGTGTETQYF. The CDR3 DNA sequence: TGTGCCAGCAGTGATGGGACAGGGACAGAGACCCAGTACTTC.

The chain has TRBV4-2 and TRBJ2-7; 13 bases line up with TRBD2. The CDR3 contains 16 residues. Germline CDR1 and CDR2: LGHNA and YNFKEQ. Trimming at V came to 2 bases and at J to 5 bases, leaving 6 bases not matched to a gene. The CDR3 coding sequence is TGTGCCAGCAGCCAATCACTAGCGGGAGGGCGGGACGAGCAGTACTTC. This translates into CASSQSLAGGRDEQYF.

This chain connects TRBV5-1 to TRBJ1-5; no clear D gene. V lost 5 bases, J lost 0 bases, and 6 bases lay in between. Germline loops: CDR1 SGHRS, CDR2 YFSETQ. This CDR3 spans 13 amino acids. This chain's CDR3 is CASRQYSNQPQHF. CDR3 sequence (DNA): TGCGCCAGCAGGCAGTATAGCAATCAGCCCCAGCATTTT.

The gene calls are TRBV2 and TRBJ1-6; the D is unclear. CDR1 and CDR2 (germline): SNHLY, FYNNEI. Between the trimmed V and J ends, which lost 6 bases and 9 bases, there was a span of 15 bases. The CDR3 contains 14 residues. CDR3 sequence: CASSPLKWSSPLHF. In nucleotides, the CDR3 is TGTGCCAGCAGCCCCCTGAAATGGAGTTCACCCCTCCACTTT.

This chain links TRBV19 with TRBJ1-5; 8 positions match TRBD1. The CDR3 runs 16 residues. Trimming removed 6 bases from V and 5 bases from J; junction bases left unmatched: 12. Per germline, CDR1 LNHDA and CDR2 SQIVND (reference sequence). The CDR3, as DNA: TGTGCCAGTAGACCAGGAGACAGGGGAGTGGATCAGCCCCAGCATTTT. Translation gives CASRPGDRGVDQPQHF.

This clone has more than one count but fewer than ten. The chain joins TRBV10-2 to TRBJ1-1; D uncertain. The length of the CDR3 is 11 residues. Looked up from germline, CDR1 is WSHSY and CDR2 is SAAADI. V was shortened by 6 bases and J by 3 bases, with 5 bases between the two germline ends. Written as DNA, the CDR3 is TGCGCCAGCAGGGACTACACTGAAGCTTTCTTT. It yields the protein CASRDYTEAFF.